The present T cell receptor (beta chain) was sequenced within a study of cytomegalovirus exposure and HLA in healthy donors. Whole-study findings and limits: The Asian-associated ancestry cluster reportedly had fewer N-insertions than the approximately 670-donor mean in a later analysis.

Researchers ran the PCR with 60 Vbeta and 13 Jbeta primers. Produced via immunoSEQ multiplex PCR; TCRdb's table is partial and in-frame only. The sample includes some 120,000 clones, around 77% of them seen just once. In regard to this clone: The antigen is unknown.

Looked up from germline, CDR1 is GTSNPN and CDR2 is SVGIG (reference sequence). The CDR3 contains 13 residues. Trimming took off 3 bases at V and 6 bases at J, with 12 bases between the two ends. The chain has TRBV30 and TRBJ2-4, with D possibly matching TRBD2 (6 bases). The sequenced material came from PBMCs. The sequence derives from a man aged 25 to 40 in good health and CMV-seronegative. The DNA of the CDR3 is TGTGCCTGGAGCGGATTGGGGGGAAACATTCAGTACTTC. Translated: CAWSGLGGNIQYF.